This passage covers 4 T cell receptor beta chains from one sample sequenced in a study of CD8+CD57+ T cells in acquired aplastic anemia. Patients chosen for sequencing had shown CD8+CD57+ cell expansion by flow cytometry. The use of genomic DNA as template underpinned the TCR beta VDJ and CDR3 profiling. TCRdb passed the reads through MiXCR, listing each CDR3 protein once. The table has 400,000 to 600,000 distinct CDR3 sequences, around 30% seen once; the top ten hold roughly 0.89%. Sequencing was performed on sorted CD4+, CD8+, or CD8+CD57+ T cells (not recorded which) from PBMCs. The receptors were gathered from a human donor with aplastic anemia.

The chain carries TRBV27 and TRBJ2-7; D gene unclear. The CDR3 is made up of 14 amino acids. CDR1 is MNHEY and CDR2 is SMNVEV in the germline V gene (reference sequence). V was trimmed by 5 bases and J by 6 bases, leaving 17 bases between them. CDR3 loop: CASSPSTLIGEQYF. CDR3 nucleotides: TGTGCCAGCAGTCCATCCACCCTCATTGGCGAGCAGTACTTC.

This clonotype was seen repeatedly, ten times or more. The J gene is TRBJ1-2, the V gene TRBV19; D gene uncertain. CDR1 is LNHDA and CDR2 is SQIVND in the germline V gene (reference sequence). This CDR3 contains 13 residues. V lost 10 bases and J lost 0, with 12 bases in between. CDR3: CATAPGPNYGYTF. The CDR3 DNA reads TGTGCCACCGCCCCAGGTCCTAACTATGGCTACACCTTC.

This clonotype occurred a few times. The CDR3 nucleotides read TGTGCCAGCAGCCTATTAAACATTCAGTACTTC. This encodes CASSLLNIQYF. The chain is built from TRBV6-1 and TRBJ2-4, with unresolved D. V was clipped by 6 bases and J by 6 bases, with 6 bases between them. The length of the CDR3 is 11 residues. CDR1 MNHNS and CDR2 SASEGT come from the germline V gene.

Ten or more counts support this clonotype. The chain links TRBV2 to TRBJ2-7; 12 positions match TRBD2. The CDR3 is made up of 18 amino acids. J gave up 0 bases and V 0 bases, and 6 bases lay outside the gene matches. Germline CDR1 reads SNHLY; CDR2 reads FYNNEI. The CDR3 spells CASSEAYGLAGPSYEQYF. CDR3 bases: TGTGCCAGCAGTGAAGCGTACGGACTAGCGGGGCCCTCCTACGAGCAGTACTTC.